Detailed here is one T cell receptor beta chain. Antigen specificity is unknown. CDR3 length: 12 amino acids. Germline assignment: CDR1 SQVTM and CDR2 ANQGSEA. Trimming cost V 6 bases and J 5 bases; bases outside gene matches: 4. The data were taken from a study of T cells after yellow fever vaccination. For the study at large: Fractions containing few cells were prepared with SMART-Seq v4 Ultra Low Input. Findings and caveats of the study: Booster samples showed a return of most primary-vaccination clones (about 97% CD4, 88% CD8).

UMIs and a universal primer site were added when TCR cDNA was made by 5'RACE template switching. From the 5' RACE reads, TCRdb called clonotypes with MiXCR, one entry per CDR3 protein. The sample holds under 600,000 distinct CDR3 sequences, about 13% seen once. The TCR comes from a man aged 30 to 45 who received the YFV17D yellow fever vaccine. The genes are TRBV29-1 and TRBJ2-7; 10 bases agree with TRBD1. This sample comprised PBMCs, obtained on the day of the yellow fever booster vaccination. The CDR3 reads CSVGTGAHEQYF. The CDR3 DNA is TGCAGCGTGGGGACAGGGGCCCACGAGCAGTACTTC.